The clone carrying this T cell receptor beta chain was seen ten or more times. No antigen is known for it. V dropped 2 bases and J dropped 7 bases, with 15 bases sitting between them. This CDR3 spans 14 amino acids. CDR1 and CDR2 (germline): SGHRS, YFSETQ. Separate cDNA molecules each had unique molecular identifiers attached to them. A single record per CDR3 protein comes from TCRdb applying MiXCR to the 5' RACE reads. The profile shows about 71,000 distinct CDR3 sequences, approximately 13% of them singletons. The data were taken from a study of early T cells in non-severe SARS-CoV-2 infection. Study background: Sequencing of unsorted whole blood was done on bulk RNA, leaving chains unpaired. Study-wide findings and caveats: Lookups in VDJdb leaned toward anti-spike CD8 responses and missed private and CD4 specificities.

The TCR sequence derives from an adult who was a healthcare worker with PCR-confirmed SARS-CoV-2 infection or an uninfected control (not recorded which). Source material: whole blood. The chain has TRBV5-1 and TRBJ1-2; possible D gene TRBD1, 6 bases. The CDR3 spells CASSFRAGDGGYTF. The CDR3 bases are TGCGCCAGCAGCTTCAGGGCAGGGGACGGTGGCTACACCTTC. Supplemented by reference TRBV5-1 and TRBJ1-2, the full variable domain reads KAGVTQTPRYLIKTRGQQVTLSCSPISGHRSVSWYQQTPGQGLQFLFEYFSETQRNKGNFPGRFSGRQFSNSRSEMNVSTLELGDSALYLCASSFRAGDGGYTFGSGTRLTVV.